A single sample gave rise to the 5 T cell receptor beta chains below, sequenced in a study of T cell changes during pregnancy in multiple sclerosis (dated by TCRdb to the late 2010s). Library prep was done by the immunoSEQ multiplex PCR assay. In its TCRdb copy, this immuneACCESS table keeps in-frame sequences only and misses some clones. Where compared with another copy, unresolved V genes explain less than half of these, and the others have no known cause. The sample includes roughly 59,000 clones, with approximately 93% observed a single time. Of the sample, approximately 3.3% falls within the top ten clones. The input for sequencing was CD8+ T cells from peripheral blood mononuclear cells, taken in the second trimester of pregnancy. These receptors came from a female donor with multiple sclerosis, enrolled in a pregnancy study.

V and J are TRBV7-9 and TRBJ1-4; D is possibly TRBD1 (5 bases). V was trimmed by 1 base and J by 4 bases, leaving 10 bases between them. Germline lookup yields CDR1 SEHNR and CDR2 FQNEAQ (reference sequence). The CDR3 has 15 amino acids. CDR3 coding DNA: TGTGCCAGCAGCTTAGTCGCGGGGGGTAATGAAAAACTGTTTTTT. Translated: CASSLVAGGNEKLFF. The whole variable domain, filled in from reference TRBV7-9 and TRBJ1-4, reads DTGVSQNPRHKITKRGQNVTFRCDPISEHNRLYWYRQTLGQGPEFLTYFQNEAQLEKSRLLSDRFSAERPKGSFSTLEIQRTEQGDSAMYLCASSLVAGGNEKLFFGSGTQLSVL.

This chain joins TRBV10-3 and TRBJ2-1; weak D call: TRBD2 (5 bases). CDR1 and CDR2 (germline): ENHRY, SYGVKD. Between the trimmed V and J ends, which lost 6 bases and 2 bases, there was a span of 17 bases. CDR3 length: 16 amino acids. CDR3 sequence reads: CAISAPGSNPYNEQFF. The CDR3 DNA reads TGTGCCATCAGCGCCCCGGGATCTAACCCCTACAATGAGCAGTTCTTC.

V and J are TRBV7-2 and TRBJ2-5, with D unresolved. V gave up 1 base and J gave up 4 bases, with 7 bases separating them. The CDR3 runs to 13 residues. Germline V gene sequence: CDR1 SGHTA, CDR2 FQGNSA. In DNA form, the CDR3 reads TGTGCCAGCAGCTTAGACAGCTTAGAGACCCAGTACTTC. Amino acids: CASSLDSLETQYF.

This clone appeared once. The chain recombines TRBV7-9 with TRBJ2-7; D is perhaps TRBD2 (6 bases). CDR3 length equals 14 residues. Germline V CDR1 and CDR2: SEHNR, FQNEAQ (reference sequence). V dropped 6 bases and J dropped 5 bases, with 17 bases sitting between them. The CDR3 reads CASRGLRVRDEQYF. Written as DNA, the CDR3 is TGTGCCAGCAGGGGACTCCGGGTAAGGGACGAGCAGTACTTC. The full variable domain, with the rest looked up from reference TRBV7-9 and TRBJ2-7, is DTGVSQNPRHKITKRGQNVTFRCDPISEHNRLYWYRQTLGQGPEFLTYFQNEAQLEKSRLLSDRFSAERPKGSFSTLEIQRTEQGDSAMYLCASRGLRVRDEQYFGPGTRLTVT.

The chain combines TRBV18 with TRBJ1-2, with D possibly being TRBD1 (5 bases). The CDR3 has 13 amino acids. The ends were cut back, 3 bases at V and 2 bases at J, with 7 bases in the middle. Germline V gives CDR1 KGHSH, CDR2 LQKENI. This chain's CDR3 is CASSPPGNYGYTF. The CDR3 DNA reads TGTGCCAGCTCACCCCCAGGGAACTATGGCTACACCTTC.